These T cell receptor beta chains were read from a single sample in a study of PD-L1 blockade in urothelial cancer. TCRdb's copy holds only in-frame clones and misses some; the assay was immunoSEQ multiplex PCR. The sample records around 100,000 clones, approximately 90% being singletons. This specimen was PBMCs, taken around atezolizumab (anti-PD-L1) treatment. These receptors originate from a man in his 60s with urothelial cancer. Each CDR3 is given with its conserved first and last residue. A D gene is named only where the DNA matches it firmly. Some rows have no size entry. The others give once, few or many, or a class for an expanded clone.

J gene	clone size	D gene	V gene	CDR3 protein	CDR3 DNA
TRBJ2-5	NA	NA	TRBV7-2	CASSLATRETQYF	TGTGCCAGCAGCTTAGCTACGAGAGAGACCCAGTACTTC
TRBJ2-5	NA	TRBD2	TRBV9	CASSPGTSGGQETQYF	TGTGCCAGCAGCCCGGGGACTAGCGGGGGCCAAGAGACCCAGTACTTC
TRBJ1-3	once	TRBD1	TRBV27	CASSIRTGSGNTIYF	TGTGCCAGCAGTATTCGGACAGGCTCTGGAAACACCATATATTTT
TRBJ1-2	NA	NA	TRBV19	CASSTLLMDYGYTF	TGTGCCAGTAGTACCCTACTAATGGACTATGGCTACACCTTC
TRBJ2-3	NA	TRBD2	TRBV4-2	CASSPGTSGSSDTQYF	TGTGCCAGCAGCCCCGGGACTAGCGGGAGTTCAGATACGCAGTATTTT
TRBJ2-7	NA	NA	TRBV10-3	CAISQGLVDEQYF	TGTGCCATCAGTCAGGGTTTGGTCGACGAGCAGTACTTC
TRBJ2-1	once	NA	TRBV4-1	CASSQEAGAYNEQFF	TGCGCCAGCAGCCAAGAGGCAGGGGCGTACAATGAGCAGTTCTTC
TRBJ2-3	NA	NA	TRBV5-1	CASSPGQFTDTQYF	TGCGCCAGCAGCCCCGGACAGTTCACAGATACGCAGTATTTT
TRBJ2-3	NA	NA	TRBV5-4	CASSRQQGNTDTQYF	TGTGCCAGCAGCAGACAACAGGGTAATACAGATACGCAGTATTTT
TRBJ2-2	NA	NA	TRBV4-3	CASSPFTGLNTGELFF	TGCGCCAGCAGCCCCTTTACGGGGTTGAACACCGGGGAGCTGTTTTTT
TRBJ2-7	NA	NA	TRBV6-6	CASSLVYYEQYF	TGTGCCAGCAGCCTTGTGTACTACGAGCAGTACTTC
TRBJ2-1	NA	NA	TRBV7-2	CASSLAQEYNEQFF	TGTGCCAGCAGCTTAGCACAGGAGTACAATGAGCAGTTCTTC
TRBJ1-2	NA	NA	TRBV28	CASSLSGLFNGYTF	TGTGCCAGCAGTTTATCAGGGCTATTCAATGGCTACACCTTC
TRBJ1-3	NA	NA	TRBV30	CAWTPGFGNTIYF	TGTGCCTGGACTCCCGGGTTTGGAAACACCATATATTTT
TRBJ1-5	NA	NA	TRBV18	CASSPAGSNQPQHF	TGTGCCAGCTCACCGGCGGGCAGCAATCAGCCCCAGCATTTT
TRBJ2-1	NA	TRBD2	TRBV5-4	CASSPQRGANEQFF	TGTGCCAGCAGCCCCCAGCGGGGGGCAAATGAGCAGTTCTTC
TRBJ1-5	few	NA	TRBV2	CASSGLPNQPQHF	TGTGCCAGCAGTGGTCTACCTAATCAGCCCCAGCATTTT
TRBJ2-1	NA	TRBD1	TRBV7-2	CASSLAQGARQFF	TGTGCCAGCAGCTTAGCGCAGGGGGCCCGGCAGTTCTTC
TRBJ2-3	NA	NA	TRBV7-3	CASSLRQNTDTQYF	TGTGCCAGCAGCTTGAGACAGAACACAGATACGCAGTATTTT
TRBJ2-7	NA	NA	TRBV28	CASSLSSAYEQYF	TGTGCCAGCAGTTTATCCAGCGCCTACGAGCAGTACTTC
TRBJ1-2	NA	TRBD1	TRBV19	CASSSRTGGPFTYGYTF	TGTGCCAGTAGTTCCCGGACAGGGGGCCCCTTTACTTATGGCTACACCTTC
TRBJ2-1	NA	NA	TRBV7-9	CASSGLADEQFF	TGTGCCAGCAGCGGATTAGCCGATGAGCAGTTCTTC
TRBJ2-4	NA	TRBD2	TRBV5-1	CASSFTGTSAIQYF	TGCGCCAGCAGCTTTACCGGGACTAGCGCCATTCAGTACTTC
TRBJ1-2	NA	NA	TRBV9	CASSVDAGGNGYTF	TGTGCCAGCAGCGTAGACGCGGGCGGCAATGGCTACACCTTC
TRBJ2-3	NA	TRBD2	TRBV15	CATSFQAREQTDTQYF	TGTGCCACCAGCTTCCAGGCGCGGGAGCAAACAGATACGCAGTATTTT
TRBJ1-1	NA	TRBD1	TRBV10-1	CASRGPRDRRVGAFF	TGCGCCAGCAGGGGACCTAGGGACAGAAGAGTAGGAGCTTTCTTT
TRBJ2-3	NA	TRBD2	TRBV2	CASRLGLAADTQYF	TGTGCCAGCAGATTGGGACTAGCAGCAGATACGCAGTATTTT
TRBJ2-1	NA	TRBD2	TRBV7-7	CASSLAETSVGEQFF	TGTGCTAGCAGCTTAGCGGAGACTAGCGTAGGTGAGCAGTTCTTC
TRBJ2-3	NA	NA	TRBV29-1	CSVGEQGDTQYF	TGCAGCGTTGGGGAACAGGGCGATACGCAGTATTTT
TRBJ1-2	NA	NA	TRBV15	CATSRGESNYGYTF	TGTGCCACCAGCAGAGGGGAGTCCAACTATGGCTACACCTTC
TRBJ2-5	NA	NA	TRBV7-2	CASAMGAQETQYF	TGTGCCAGTGCAATGGGGGCCCAGGAGACCCAGTACTTC
TRBJ2-3	NA	TRBD2	TRBV5-4	CASSSWGGGTDTQYF	TGTGCCAGCAGCTCTTGGGGGGGAGGCACAGATACGCAGTATTTT
TRBJ2-5	NA	NA	TRBV5-8	CASSLDSTQYF	TGTGCCAGCAGCTTGGACAGCACCCAGTACTTC
TRBJ2-7	NA	NA	TRBV30	CAWSVPGTGQQYF	TGTGCCTGGAGTGTACCCGGAACGGGACAACAGTACTTC
TRBJ2-5	NA	NA	TRBV7-8	CATTPGPQETQYF	TGTGCCACCACCCCGGGTCCCCAAGAGACCCAGTACTTC
TRBJ2-1	NA	TRBD1	TRBV4-3	CASSQTDRDNEQFF	TGCGCCAGCAGCCAAACTGACAGGGACAATGAGCAGTTCTTC
TRBJ2-6	once	TRBD1	TRBV4-1	CASSQAQGNAGANVLTF	TGCGCCAGCAGCCAAGCACAGGGGAATGCTGGGGCCAACGTCCTGACTTTC
TRBJ1-3	NA	NA	TRBV11-2	CASSLSQNTIYF	TGTGCCAGCAGCTTATCCCAGAACACCATATATTTT
TRBJ1-2	few	TRBD1	TRBV19	CASSPGQGFVYTF	TGTGCCAGTAGCCCAGGACAGGGATTCGTCTACACCTTC
TRBJ1-1	NA	TRBD1	TRBV7-3	CASSRDDRGVTEAFF	TGTGCCAGCAGCAGAGACGACAGGGGGGTCACTGAAGCTTTCTTT
TRBJ2-7	NA	TRBD2	TRBV7-2	CASSPRLANYEQYF	TGTGCCAGCAGCCCCAGACTAGCGAACTACGAGCAGTACTTC